This is a list of T cell receptor beta chains from one sample in a study of cytomegalovirus exposure and HLA in healthy donors. TCRdb's table, derived via immunoSEQ multiplex PCR, lists solely in-frame clones and lacks some. The table has about 120,000 clones, approximately 81% seen once; the top ten hold 3.5% to 4%. Material: PBMCs. The receptor source for this set is a man between 18 and 29 years old in good health and CMV-seropositive. The CDR3 runs from the conserved cysteine through the conserved F or W.

>TRBJ2-3|TRBV7-2
CASSLGPGDTQYF
>TRBJ2-7|TRBV5-4
CASSLRTGSSYEQYF
>TRBJ1-5|TRBV19
CASSSLGGNQPQHF
>TRBJ2-7|TRBV11-1
CASSLPGTANYEQYF
>TRBJ2-7|TRBV11-2
CASSSRQGEQYF
>TRBJ1-1|TRBV4-2
CASSQELGENTEAFF
>TRBJ1-5|TRBV6-1
CASSEGRENQPQHF
>TRBJ1-1|TRBV7-2
CASSARGTVTEAFF
>TRBJ1-5|TRBV29-1
CSVREAGGNQPQHF
>TRBJ2-3|TRBV5-4
CASSYPPGLAGGRSADTQYF
>TRBJ2-3|TRBV27
CATSGLAEFSTDTQYF
>TRBJ2-7|TRBV28
CASNGQEQYF
>TRBJ2-1|TRBV11-3
CASSLFSGGDNEQFF
>TRBJ1-2|TRBV5-6
CASSLVGGFGYGYTF
>TRBJ2-7|TRBV4-3
CASSQEVGRGTYEQYF
>TRBJ2-1|TRBV7-6
CASSLGGSGGGRFHEQFF
>TRBJ2-7|TRBV5-5
CASSPGVAPTIQEQYF